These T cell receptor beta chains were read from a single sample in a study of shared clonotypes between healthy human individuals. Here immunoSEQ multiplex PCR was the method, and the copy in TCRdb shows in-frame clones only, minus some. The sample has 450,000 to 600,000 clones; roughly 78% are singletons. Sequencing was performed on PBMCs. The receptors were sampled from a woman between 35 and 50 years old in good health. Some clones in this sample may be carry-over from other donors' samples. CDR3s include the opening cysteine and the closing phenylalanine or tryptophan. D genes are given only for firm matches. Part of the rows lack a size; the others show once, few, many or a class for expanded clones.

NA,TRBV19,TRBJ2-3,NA,TGTGCCAGCGGGACGCAGCGTTTAGATACGCAGTATTTT,CASGTQRLDTQYF
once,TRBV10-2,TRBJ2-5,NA,TGCGCCAGCAGTGAACTAAAAGAGACCCAGTACTTC,CASSELKETQYF
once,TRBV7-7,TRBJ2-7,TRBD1,TGTGCTAGCAGCTTAGACAGGGTGGCCGAGCAGTACTTC,CASSLDRVAEQYF
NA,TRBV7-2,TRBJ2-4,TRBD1,TGTGCCAGCAGTTCCGACAGGGGGCAAGTCAAAAACATTCAGTACTTC,CASSSDRGQVKNIQYF
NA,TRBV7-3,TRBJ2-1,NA,TGTGCCAGCAGCTCCCCTGGGAACCCCAATGAGCAGTTCTTC,CASSSPGNPNEQFF
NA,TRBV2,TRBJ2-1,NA,TGTGCCAGCAGTCGCGAGGGGGGGAGGAAGTTCTTC,CASSREGGRKFF
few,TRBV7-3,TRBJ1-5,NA,TGTGCCAGCAGCTTAAATTGGGGTCAGCCCCAGCATTTT,CASSLNWGQPQHF
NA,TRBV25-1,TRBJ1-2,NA,TGTGCCAGCAGTGAATGGGGGCTTAACTATGGCTACACCTTC,CASSEWGLNYGYTF
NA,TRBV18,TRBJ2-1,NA,TGTGCCAGCTCACCCTCTGGAACGGGCAATGAGCAGTTCTTC,CASSPSGTGNEQFF
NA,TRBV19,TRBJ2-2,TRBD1,TGTGCCAGTAGTATTGGGACAGGGCTCGGCGGGGAGCTGTTTTTT,CASSIGTGLGGELFF
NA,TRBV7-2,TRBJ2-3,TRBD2,TGTGCCAGCAGCTTAGACACGGGGGGGTTAGGTACGCAGTATTTT,CASSLDTGGLGTQYF
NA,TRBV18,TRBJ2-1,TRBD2,TGTGCCAGCTCACCACTCGCGGGAGGGCCATCGGATGAGCAGTTCTTC,CASSPLAGGPSDEQFF
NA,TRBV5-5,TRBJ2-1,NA,TGTGCCAGCAGCCTGTTTCGAGCCGGTGGTGAGCAGTTCTTC,CASSLFRAGGEQFF
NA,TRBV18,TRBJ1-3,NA,TGTGCCAGCTCACCACCGTCCAGGTTAGGGTCTGGAAACACCATATATTTT,CASSPPSRLGSGNTIYF
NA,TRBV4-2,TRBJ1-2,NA,TGTGCCAGCAGCCAAGAGAGGGGCAGATCTAACTATGGCTACACCTTC,CASSQERGRSNYGYTF
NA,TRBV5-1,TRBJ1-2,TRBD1,TGCGCCAGCAGCCCCCGGACAGGGGGCACCTATGGCTACACCTTC,CASSPRTGGTYGYTF
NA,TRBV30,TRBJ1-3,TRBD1,TGTGCCTGGAGTCTTACAGGGGCCAGCTCTGGAAACACCATATATTTT,CAWSLTGASSGNTIYF
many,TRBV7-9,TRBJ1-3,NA,TGTGCCAGCAGCTCCAGTGGGAGGGCTGGAAACACCATATATTTT,CASSSSGRAGNTIYF
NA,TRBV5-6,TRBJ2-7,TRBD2,TGTGCCAGCAGCCACACAAGACAGGGACTAGCGGGAGTTAACTTC,CASSHTRQGLAGVNF
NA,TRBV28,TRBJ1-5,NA,TGTGCCAGCAGTACAGGGAGCAATCAGCCCCAGCATTTT,CASSTGSNQPQHF